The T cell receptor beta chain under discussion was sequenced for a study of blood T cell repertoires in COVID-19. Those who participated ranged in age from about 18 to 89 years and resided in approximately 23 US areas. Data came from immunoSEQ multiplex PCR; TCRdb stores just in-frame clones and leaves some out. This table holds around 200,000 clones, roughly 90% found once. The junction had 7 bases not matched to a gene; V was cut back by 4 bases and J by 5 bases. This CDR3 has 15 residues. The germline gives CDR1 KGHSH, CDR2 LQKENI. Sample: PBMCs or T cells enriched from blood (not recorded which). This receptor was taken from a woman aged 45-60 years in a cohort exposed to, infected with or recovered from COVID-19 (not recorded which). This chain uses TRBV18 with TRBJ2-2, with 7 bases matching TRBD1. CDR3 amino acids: CASSQGGAGTGELFF. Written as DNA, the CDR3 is TGTGCCAGCTCACAAGGGGGCGCAGGGACCGGGGAGCTGTTTTTT.